This is a list of T cell receptor beta chains from one sample in a study of blood T cell repertoires in COVID-19. Clones were read by immunoSEQ multiplex PCR, and TCRdb kept only the in-frame ones, dropping some. The sample holds about 260,000 clones, roughly 84% seen once. Material: peripheral blood. These receptors came from a woman aged 40 to 50 who had recovered from COVID-19. The CDR3 runs from the conserved cysteine through the conserved F or W. The D gene is left open where the match is weak. Not all rows give a size; the values are once, few, many and, for expanded clones, a class.

j_call v_call clone_size d_call cdr3_aa cdr3_nt
TRBJ1-2 TRBV6-5 - TRBD1 CASRMDRGHYGYTF TGTGCCAGCAGAATGGACAGGGGGCACTATGGCTACACCTTC
TRBJ2-5 TRBV18 - - CASSLLRDLQETQYF TGTGCCAGCTCACTCCTCCGGGATTTACAAGAGACCCAGTACTTC
TRBJ1-4 TRBV5-3 - - CASRKKKLFF TGTGCCAGCAGGAAGAAAAAACTGTTTTTT
TRBJ2-2 TRBV27 - - CASSSRGTGELFF TGTGCCAGCAGTTCGAGGGGGACCGGGGAGCTGTTTTTT
TRBJ2-5 TRBV6-5 few - CASSPDRQETQYF TGTGCCAGCAGCCCCGACAGGCAAGAGACCCAGTACTTC
TRBJ1-5 TRBV7-9 - - CASSLLNGQPQHF TGTGCCAGCAGCTTGTTAAACGGGCAGCCCCAGCATTTT
TRBJ1-3 TRBV5-1 - - CASSLAAISGNTIYF TGCGCCAGCAGCTTAGCGGCCATCTCTGGAAACACCATATATTTT
TRBJ1-2 TRBV6-5 - TRBD1 CASSYSGQGLDGYTF TGTGCCAGCAGTTACTCGGGACAGGGGTTGGATGGCTACACCTTC
TRBJ2-3 TRBV6-1 - - CASSERGAKDTQYF TGTGCCAGCAGTGAACGGGGGGCTAAAGATACGCAGTATTTT
TRBJ2-7 TRBV6-5 - TRBD1 CASSSGTGPYEQYF TGTGCCAGCAGTTCCGGGACAGGGCCCTACGAGCAGTACTTC
TRBJ2-5 TRBV11-1 - TRBD1 CASSFPDRGLETQYF TGTGCCAGCAGCTTCCCCGACAGGGGGCTAGAGACCCAGTACTTC
TRBJ2-1 TRBV18 - TRBD2 CASSPPSGGGFNEQFF TGTGCCAGCTCACCACCAAGCGGGGGGGGATTCAATGAGCAGTTCTTC
TRBJ2-5 TRBV6-5 few - CASSYSPRGVQETQYF TGTGCCAGCAGTTACTCTCCCCGGGGAGTTCAAGAGACCCAGTACTTC
TRBJ2-7 TRBV11-2 - - CASSFGPSYEQYF TGTGCCAGCAGCTTTGGGCCTTCCTACGAGCAGTACTTC
TRBJ1-5 TRBV5-5 - - CASSFAGDNQPQHF TGTGCCAGCAGCTTCGCAGGGGACAATCAGCCCCAGCATTTT
TRBJ1-5 TRBV19 - - CASSSQINQPQHF TGTGCCAGTAGTAGTCAGATCAATCAGCCCCAGCATTTT
TRBJ1-3 TRBV2 - TRBD1 CASSAGVGRDRGTGNTIYF TGTGCCAGCAGTGCAGGAGTAGGGCGGGACAGGGGAACTGGAAACACCATATATTTT
TRBJ2-3 TRBV7-9 - - CASSRDSDTQYF TGTGCCAGCAGCCGTGACTCGGATACGCAGTATTTT
TRBJ1-2 TRBV7-3 - - CASSPGNGRPGGYTF TGTGCCAGCAGCCCAGGGAATGGCCGCCCGGGCGGCTACACCTTC
TRBJ1-2 TRBV29-1 - - CSVDYYGYTF TGCAGCGTTGACTACTATGGCTACACCTTC
TRBJ1-5 TRBV6-4 - TRBD1 CASSDGQGDNQPQHF TGTGCCAGCAGTGACGGACAGGGAGATAATCAGCCCCAGCATTTT
TRBJ1-5 TRBV3-1/TRBV3-2 - TRBD1 CASSQEGTGKGQPQHF TGTGCCAGCAGCCAAGAAGGGACAGGGAAAGGGCAGCCCCAGCATTTT
TRBJ2-5 TRBV5-1 once - CASSFMTDQETQYF TGCGCCAGCAGCTTCATGACAGACCAAGAGACCCAGTACTTC
TRBJ1-1 TRBV6-1 - - CASSEALPGWRENTEAFF TGTGCCAGCAGTGAAGCGTTGCCAGGATGGCGGGAGAACACTGAAGCTTTCTTT
TRBJ1-1 TRBV5-4 - - CASRPGVNTEAFF TGTGCCAGCAGGCCCGGGGTGAACACTGAAGCTTTCTTT
TRBJ1-1 TRBV14 - - CASSPGIGAEAFF TGTGCCAGCAGCCCCGGTATTGGTGCTGAAGCTTTCTTT
TRBJ2-5 TRBV19 once TRBD1 CASRQGAETQYF TGTGCCAGCAGACAGGGGGCAGAGACCCAGTACTTC
TRBJ2-5 TRBV30 - - CAWDQGQRETQYF TGTGCCTGGGATCAGGGCCAAAGGGAGACCCAGTACTTC
TRBJ1-4 TRBV25-1 - - CASSVQDVEKLFF TGTGCCAGCAGTGTACAGGATGTTGAAAAACTGTTTTTT
TRBJ1-5 TRBV12-2 - - CASRSTGGDQPQHF TGTGCAAGTCGCTCGACAGGGGGCGATCAGCCCCAGCATTTT
TRBJ1-2 TRBV5-1 once TRBD1 CASSYGQVLLTGYTF TGCGCCAGCAGCTACGGACAGGTTCTCTTGACCGGCTACACCTTC
TRBJ1-6 TRBV7-6 - TRBD1 CASTASRGLHSPLHF TGTGCCAGCACCGCATCGAGGGGGCTTCATTCACCCCTCCACTTT
TRBJ1-5 TRBV28 - - CASSWGSPNQPQHF TGTGCCAGCAGTTGGGGCAGCCCTAATCAGCCCCAGCATTTT
TRBJ1-1 TRBV10-3 few - CAIRTDRSTTEAFF TGTGCCATCAGGACGGACAGAAGTACCACTGAAGCTTTCTTT
TRBJ1-6 TRBV3-1/TRBV3-2 - - CASSPARGDSPLHF TGTGCCAGCAGCCCGGCCCGGGGGGATTCACCCCTCCACTTT
TRBJ1-1 TRBV7-2 once TRBD1 CASSLGGQLNTEAFF TGTGCCAGCAGCTTAGGGGGACAGTTAAACACTGAAGCTTTCTTT
TRBJ1-1 TRBV3-1/TRBV3-2 - - CASSQALGGGNTEAFF TGTGCCAGCAGCCAAGCCCTGGGAGGAGGGAACACTGAAGCTTTCTTT
TRBJ1-5 TRBV19 - - CASSIQGKDQPQHF TGTGCCAGTAGTATACAGGGGAAGGATCAGCCCCAGCATTTT
TRBJ2-7 TRBV6-5 - - CASMRDSSYEQYF TGTGCCAGCATGCGGGACTCCTCCTACGAGCAGTACTTC
TRBJ2-2 TRBV19 - - CASSMGGRTGELFF TGTGCCAGTAGTATGGGTGGGAGGACCGGGGAGCTGTTTTTT
TRBJ1-2 TRBV7-8 - TRBD1 CASSLRQGGNYGYTF TGTGCCAGCAGCCTCAGACAGGGAGGAAACTATGGCTACACCTTC
TRBJ2-5 TRBV10-2 - TRBD1 CASSVGTGTGETQYF TGCGCCAGCAGTGTCGGGACAGGAACGGGAGAGACCCAGTACTTC
TRBJ2-1 TRBV2 - TRBD2 CASTPSGGANNEQFF TGTGCCAGCACTCCTAGCGGGGGGGCAAACAATGAGCAGTTCTTC
TRBJ2-7 TRBV12-3/TRBV12-4 - - CASTGNSYEQYF TGTGCCAGCACCGGGAATTCCTACGAGCAGTACTTC
TRBJ2-7 TRBV7-2 - - CASSGGSYEQYF TGTGCCAGCAGCGGGGGGAGCTACGAGCAGTACTTC
TRBJ1-1 TRBV30 - TRBD1 CAWSVRRTRGLGTEAFF TGTGCCTGGAGTGTAAGACGGACCAGGGGGCTCGGCACTGAAGCTTTCTTT
TRBJ1-3 TRBV15 once - CATSRYAESGNTIYF TGTGCCACCAGCAGATACGCGGAGTCTGGAAACACCATATATTTT
TRBJ2-7 TRBV6-6 - - CASSYPGKGYEQYF TGTGCCAGCAGTTACCCGGGAAAAGGCTACGAGCAGTACTTC
TRBJ1-3 TRBV3-1/TRBV3-2 - TRBD1 CASSQATGGGNTIYF TGTGCCAGCAGCCAAGCAACAGGGGGTGGAAACACCATATATTTT
TRBJ2-7 TRBV3-1/TRBV3-2 once - CASSLDRSYEQYF TGTGCCAGCAGCCTAGACAGGTCCTACGAGCAGTACTTC
TRBJ2-1 TRBV5-4 once - CASSPTTSYNEQFF TGTGCCAGCAGCCCTACGACTAGCTACAATGAGCAGTTCTTC